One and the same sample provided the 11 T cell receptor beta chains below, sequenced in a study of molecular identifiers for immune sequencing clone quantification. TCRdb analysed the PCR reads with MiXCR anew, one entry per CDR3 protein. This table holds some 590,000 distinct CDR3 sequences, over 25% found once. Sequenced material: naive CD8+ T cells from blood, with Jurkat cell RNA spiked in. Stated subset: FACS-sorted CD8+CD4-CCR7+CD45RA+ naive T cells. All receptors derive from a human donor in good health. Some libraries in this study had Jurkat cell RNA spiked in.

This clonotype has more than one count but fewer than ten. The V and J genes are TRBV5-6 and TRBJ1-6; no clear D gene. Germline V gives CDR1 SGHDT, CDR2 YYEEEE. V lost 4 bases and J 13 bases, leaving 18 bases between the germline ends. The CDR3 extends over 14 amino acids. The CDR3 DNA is TGTGCCAGCAGCCCGCGGAGCGGGGTAATCCCCCTCCACTTT. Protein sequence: CASSPRSGVIPLHF.

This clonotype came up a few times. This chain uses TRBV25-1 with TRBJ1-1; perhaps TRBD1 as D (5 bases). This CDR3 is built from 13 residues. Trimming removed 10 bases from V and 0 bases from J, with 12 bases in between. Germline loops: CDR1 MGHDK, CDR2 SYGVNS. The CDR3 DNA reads TGTGCCACCCGGGGGGAGATGAACACTGAAGCTTTCTTT. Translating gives CATRGEMNTEAFF.

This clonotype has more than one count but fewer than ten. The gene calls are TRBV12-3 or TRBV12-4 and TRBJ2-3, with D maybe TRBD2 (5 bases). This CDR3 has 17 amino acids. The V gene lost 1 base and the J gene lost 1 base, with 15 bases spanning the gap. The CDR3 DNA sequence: TGTGCCAGCAGTTTAGACTGGGCGTCGCGGGGCACAGATACGCAGTATTTT. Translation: CASSLDWASRGTDTQYF.

CDR3 nucleotide sequence: TGTGCCAGCTCACCAACCTTGAGACCCTACGAGCAGTACTTC. Translation: CASSPTLRPYEQYF. V usage is TRBV18 and J usage is TRBJ2-7; no firm D call. The CDR3 extends over 14 amino acids. Between the trimmed V and J ends, which lost 2 bases and 2 bases, there was a span of 10 bases. CDR1 and CDR2 (germline): KGHSH, LQKENI.

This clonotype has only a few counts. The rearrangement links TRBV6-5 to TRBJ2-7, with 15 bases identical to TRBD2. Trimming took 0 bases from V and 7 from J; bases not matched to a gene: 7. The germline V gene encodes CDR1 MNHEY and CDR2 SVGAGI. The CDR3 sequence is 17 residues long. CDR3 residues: CASSYSGTSGRTGEQYF. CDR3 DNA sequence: TGTGCCAGCAGTTACTCGGGGACTAGCGGGAGGACGGGGGAGCAGTACTTC.

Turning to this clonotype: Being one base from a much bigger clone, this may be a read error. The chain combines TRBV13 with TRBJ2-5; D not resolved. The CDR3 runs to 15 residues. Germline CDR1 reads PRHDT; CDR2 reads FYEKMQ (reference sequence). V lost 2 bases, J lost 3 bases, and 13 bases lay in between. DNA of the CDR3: TGTGCCAGCAGCTTATGGGATAGGTACGAAGAGACCCAGTACTTC. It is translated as CASSLWDRYEETQYF.

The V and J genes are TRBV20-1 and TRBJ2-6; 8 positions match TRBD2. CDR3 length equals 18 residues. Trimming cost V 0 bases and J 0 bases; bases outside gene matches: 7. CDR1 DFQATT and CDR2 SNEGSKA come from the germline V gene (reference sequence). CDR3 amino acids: CSARDMAGGYSGANVLTF. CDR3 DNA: TGCAGTGCTAGAGATATGGCGGGGGGTTACTCTGGGGCCAACGTCCTGACTTTC.

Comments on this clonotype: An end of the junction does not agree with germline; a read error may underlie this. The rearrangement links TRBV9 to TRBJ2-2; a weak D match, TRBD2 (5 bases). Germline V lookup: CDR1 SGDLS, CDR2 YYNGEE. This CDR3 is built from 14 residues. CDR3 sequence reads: CASSVATSTGELVF. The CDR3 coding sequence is TGTGCCAGCAGCGTAGCTACAAGCACCGGGGAGCTGGTTTTT.

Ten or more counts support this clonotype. CDR3 nucleotides: TGCGCCAGCAGCCCCCTAATCCGGGACAGGGGGACAGATACGCAGTATTTT. Translating it yields CASSPLIRDRGTDTQYF. This chain links TRBV4-1 with TRBJ2-3; 11 bases are a match to TRBD1. V shed 4 bases and J 3 bases; nucleotides not matched to a gene: 9. This CDR3 has 17 amino acids. Germline loops: CDR1 MGHRA, CDR2 YSYEKL.

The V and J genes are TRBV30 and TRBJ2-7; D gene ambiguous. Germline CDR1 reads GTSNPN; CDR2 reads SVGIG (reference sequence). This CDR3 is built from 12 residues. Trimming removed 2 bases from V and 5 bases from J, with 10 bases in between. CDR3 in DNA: TGTGCCTGGAGTCCCTCGGGCGACGAGCAGTACTTC. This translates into CAWSPSGDEQYF.

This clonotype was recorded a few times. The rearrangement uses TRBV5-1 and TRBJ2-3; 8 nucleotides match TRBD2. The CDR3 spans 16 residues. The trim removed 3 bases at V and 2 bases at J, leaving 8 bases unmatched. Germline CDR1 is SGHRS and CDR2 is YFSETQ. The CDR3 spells CASSSWLAGYTDTQYF. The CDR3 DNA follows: TGCGCCAGCAGCTCCTGGTTAGCGGGGTACACAGATACGCAGTATTTT.